This T cell receptor (beta chain) originates from a study of T cell responses to AZD1222 COVID-19 vaccine. Assay: immunoSEQ multiplex PCR; the TCRdb copy retains only in-frame clones and omits some. Counted here are more than 100,000 clones, about 90% occurring once; the ten biggest clones make up roughly 8.9%. The source material was peripheral blood, sampled on day 0 of AZD1222 vaccination. The TCR was taken from an adult in good health.

CDR3 sequence: CASRRGQGAIDEQFF. CDR3 DNA: TGTGCCAGCAGGAGGGGACAGGGGGCGATCGATGAGCAGTTCTTC. V is TRBV2 and J is TRBJ2-1, with 12 bases that match TRBD1. The CDR3 consists of 15 residues. Germline V gene data show CDR1 as SNHLY and CDR2 as FYNNEI. After removal of 6 bases from V and 8 bases from J, the junction contained 8 bases not matched to a gene.